The clone carrying this TCR beta chain came up a few times. Profiled with immunoSEQ multiplex PCR; TCRdb holds only in-frame clones, not every one. Found here are tens of thousands of clones, 76% of them singletons; the top ten hold around 6.4%. The V and J ends lost 4 bases and 0 bases respectively, with 17 bases between them. There are 17 residues in the CDR3. Germline-derived CDR1 and CDR2 are LGHNA and YNFKEQ. The data are from a study of blood T cell repertoires in COVID-19. Looking at the study overall: COVID-19 samples collected from the United States, Italy and Spain covered acute and convalescent phases.

The sequenced sample was peripheral blood. This clonotype was sampled from a woman aged 45-65 years with active or convalescent COVID-19. V is TRBV4-2 and J is TRBJ2-3; possibly TRBD2 for D (6 bases). This CDR3 is CASSRAGTETSTDTQYF. The CDR3 DNA reads TGTGCCAGCAGCCGTGCGGGGACGGAGACTAGCACAGATACGCAGTATTTT.